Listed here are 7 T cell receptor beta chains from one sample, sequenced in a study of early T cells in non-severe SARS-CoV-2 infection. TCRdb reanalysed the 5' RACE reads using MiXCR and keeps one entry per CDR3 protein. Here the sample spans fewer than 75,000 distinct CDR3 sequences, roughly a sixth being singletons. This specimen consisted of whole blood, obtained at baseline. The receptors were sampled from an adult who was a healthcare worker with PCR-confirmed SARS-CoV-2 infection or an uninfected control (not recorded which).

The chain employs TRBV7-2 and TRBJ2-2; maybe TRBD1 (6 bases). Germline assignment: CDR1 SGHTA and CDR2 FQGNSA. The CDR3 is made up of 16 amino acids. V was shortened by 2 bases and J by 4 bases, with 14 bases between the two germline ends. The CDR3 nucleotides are TGTGCCAGCAGCTTAATGGTGGGGGCGGTCACCGGGGAGCTGTTTTTT. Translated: CASSLMVGAVTGELFF.

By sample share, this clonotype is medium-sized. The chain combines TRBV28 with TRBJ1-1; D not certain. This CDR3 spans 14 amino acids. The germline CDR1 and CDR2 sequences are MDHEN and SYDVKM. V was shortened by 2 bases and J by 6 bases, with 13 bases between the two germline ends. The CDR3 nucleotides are TGTGCCAGCAGTTTAATAGGTACGGCTCCTGAAGCTTTCTTT. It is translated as CASSLIGTAPEAFF.

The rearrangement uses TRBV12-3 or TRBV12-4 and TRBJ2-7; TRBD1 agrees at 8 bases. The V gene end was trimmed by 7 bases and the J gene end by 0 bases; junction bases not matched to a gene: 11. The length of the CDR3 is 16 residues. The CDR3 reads CASTLGQGRGSYEQYF. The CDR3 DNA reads TGTGCCAGCACCCTTGGACAGGGTCGGGGCTCCTACGAGCAGTACTTC.

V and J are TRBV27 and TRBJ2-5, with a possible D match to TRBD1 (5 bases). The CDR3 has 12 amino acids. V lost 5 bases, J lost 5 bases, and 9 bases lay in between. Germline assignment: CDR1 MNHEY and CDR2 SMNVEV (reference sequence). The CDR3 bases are TGTGCCAGCAGTCCCAAGGGGGAGACCCAGTACTTC. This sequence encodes CASSPKGETQYF.

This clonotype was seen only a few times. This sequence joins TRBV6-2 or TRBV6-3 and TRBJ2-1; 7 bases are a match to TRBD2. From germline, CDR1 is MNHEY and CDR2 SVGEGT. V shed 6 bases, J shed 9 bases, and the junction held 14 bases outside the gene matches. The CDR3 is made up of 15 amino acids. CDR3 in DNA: TGTGCCAGCAGAACCGGGACTAAAAAAACCCCTGAGCAGTTCTTC. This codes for CASRTGTKKTPEQFF.

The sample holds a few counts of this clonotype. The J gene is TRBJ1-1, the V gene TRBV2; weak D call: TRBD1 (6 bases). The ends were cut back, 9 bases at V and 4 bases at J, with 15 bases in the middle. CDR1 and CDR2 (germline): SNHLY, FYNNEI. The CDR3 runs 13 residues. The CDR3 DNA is TGTGCCAGAAACAGGGAAGTGAGCACTGAAGCTTTCTTT. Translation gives CARNREVSTEAFF.

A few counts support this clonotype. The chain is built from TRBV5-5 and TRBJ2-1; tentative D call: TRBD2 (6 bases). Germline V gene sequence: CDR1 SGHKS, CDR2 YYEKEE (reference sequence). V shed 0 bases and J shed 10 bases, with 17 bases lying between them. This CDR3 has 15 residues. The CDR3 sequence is CASSLGGAMEGEQFF. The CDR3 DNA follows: TGTGCCAGCAGCTTGGGCGGGGCGATGGAGGGAGAGCAGTTCTTC.